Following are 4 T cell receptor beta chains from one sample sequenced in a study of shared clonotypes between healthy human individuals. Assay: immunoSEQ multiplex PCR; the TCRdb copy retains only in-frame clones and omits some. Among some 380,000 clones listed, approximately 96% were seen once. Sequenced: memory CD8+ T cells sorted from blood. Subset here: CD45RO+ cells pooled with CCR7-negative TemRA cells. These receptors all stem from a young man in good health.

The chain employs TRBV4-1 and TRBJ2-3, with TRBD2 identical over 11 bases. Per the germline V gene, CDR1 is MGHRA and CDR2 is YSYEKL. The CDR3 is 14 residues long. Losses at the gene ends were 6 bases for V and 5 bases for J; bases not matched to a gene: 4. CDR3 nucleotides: TGCGCCAGCAGACCCGGACTAGCGGGAGATACGCAGTATTTT. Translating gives CASRPGLAGDTQYF.

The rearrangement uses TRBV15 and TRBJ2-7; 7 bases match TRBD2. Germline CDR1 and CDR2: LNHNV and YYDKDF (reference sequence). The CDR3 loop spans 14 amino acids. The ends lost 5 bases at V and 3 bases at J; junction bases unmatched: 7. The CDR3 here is CATSGGLVGYEQYF. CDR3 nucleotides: TGTGCCACCAGCGGTGGACTAGTTGGCTACGAGCAGTACTTC.

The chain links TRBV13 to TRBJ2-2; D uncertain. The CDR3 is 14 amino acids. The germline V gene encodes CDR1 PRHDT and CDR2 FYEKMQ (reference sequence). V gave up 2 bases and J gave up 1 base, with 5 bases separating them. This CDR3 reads CASSLYRNTGELFF. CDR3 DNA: TGTGCCAGCAGCTTATACAGGAACACCGGGGAGCTGTTTTTT.

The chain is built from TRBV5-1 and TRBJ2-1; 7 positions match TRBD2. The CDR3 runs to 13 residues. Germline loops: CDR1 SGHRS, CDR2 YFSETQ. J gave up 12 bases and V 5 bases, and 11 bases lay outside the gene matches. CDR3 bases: TGCGCCAGCAGTTACCCCGCCGGGACTACGCAGTTCTTC. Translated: CASSYPAGTTQFF. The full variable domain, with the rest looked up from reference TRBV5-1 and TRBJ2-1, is KAGVTQTPRYLIKTRGQQVTLSCSPISGHRSVSWYQQTPGQGLQFLFEYFSETQRNKGNFPGRFSGRQFSNSRSEMNVSTLELGDSALYLCASSYPAGTTQFFGPGTRLTVL.